Below are 10 T cell receptor beta chains sequenced from a single sample in a study of glioma-infiltrating T cells after dendritic cell vaccination. Profiled with immunoSEQ multiplex PCR; TCRdb holds only in-frame clones, not every one. This sample has tens of thousands of clones, with less than 90% found just once. This specimen consisted of blood, obtained before dendritic cell vaccination. The origin of the receptors is a human donor with glioblastoma.

The chain couples TRBV6-4 to TRBJ2-1, with TRBD2 as a possible D gene (7 bases). Trimming removed 3 bases at V and 0 bases at J, with 12 bases between. In germline, CDR1 is MRHNA, CDR2 SNTAGT. CDR3 length equals 16 residues. The CDR3 DNA reads TGTGCCAGCAGTGATGGCGGGGGCAGCTCCTACAATGAGCAGTTCTTC. Translation: CASSDGGGSSYNEQFF.

This clone showed up just once. The V call is TRBV11-3, the J call TRBJ2-1; D unresolved. The CDR3 sequence is 12 residues long. Germline CDR1 and CDR2: SGHNT and YENEEA. With 5 bases removed from V and 9 bases from J, the gap between germline ends came to 11 bases. The CDR3 loop is CASSPGTSEQFF. The DNA of the CDR3 is TGTGCCAGCAGCCCAGGCACCAGTGAGCAGTTCTTC.

In this sample, this clone turned up once. The genes are TRBV7-9 and TRBJ1-2; 8 bases line up with TRBD1. This CDR3 comprises 15 residues. V trimming: 5 bases; J trimming: 4 bases; junction bases outside the gene matches: 9. CDR1 is SEHNR and CDR2 is FQNEAQ in the germline V gene (reference sequence). The DNA of the CDR3 is TGTGCCAGCAGCCACGGACAGGGAGGCATCTATGGCTACACCTTC. Its translation is CASSHGQGGIYGYTF.

V gene TRBV6-1 combines with J gene TRBJ2-7; D is possibly TRBD1 (6 bases). Germline V lookup: CDR1 MNHNS, CDR2 SASEGT. V gave up 6 bases and J gave up 6 bases, with 18 bases separating them. The CDR3 is made up of 14 amino acids. For the CDR3, the DNA is TGTGCCAGCAGACCGACAGGAAGGCTCCTCGAGCAGTACTTC. Protein sequence: CASRPTGRLLEQYF.

The chain links TRBV21-1 to TRBJ1-1; the table's D gene call, TRBD1, was not cross checked with the DNA. TRBV21-1 is described as a pseudogene. This CDR3 has 15 amino acids. This chain's CDR3 is CASSPRDRENTEAFF. The CDR3 coding sequence is TGTGCCAGCAGCCCTCGGGACAGGGAAAACACTGAAGCTTTCTTT.

The chain joins TRBV4-3 to TRBJ2-5; 8 bases align to TRBD1. The length of the CDR3 is 16 residues. With 0 bases clipped from V and 5 bases from J, the junction kept 8 bases outside the gene matches. CDR1 is LGHNA and CDR2 is YSLEER in the germline V gene. The CDR3 is CASSQDLRTGSETQYF. In DNA form, the CDR3 reads TGCGCCAGCAGCCAAGATCTCAGGACAGGGTCGGAGACCCAGTACTTC.

The V and J genes are TRBV11-3 and TRBJ2-1, with 7 bases aligning to TRBD1. The CDR3 extends over 13 amino acids. The J segment lost 15 bases and the V segment lost 5 bases, leaving 13 bases of the junction unmatched. Germline-derived CDR1 and CDR2 are SGHNT and YENEEA. CDR3 nucleotides: TGTGCCAGCAGCGCCACGAACAGGGGCCCGGGGTTCTTC. This codes for CASSATNRGPGFF.

The V call is TRBV5-8, the J call TRBJ1-5; 7 bases map to TRBD1. The germline gives CDR1 SGHTS, CDR2 YDEGEE. The J segment lost 2 bases and the V segment lost 0 bases, leaving 2 bases of the junction unmatched. The CDR3 is 15 amino acids. The DNA for the CDR3 is TGTGCCAGCAGCTTGGAGGGGGCTGGCAATCAGCCCCAGCATTTT. Protein product: CASSLEGAGNQPQHF.

The DNA for the CDR3 is TGTGCCAGCAGTTTCCGGGGGGGCCAAGAGACCCAGTACTTC. This sequence encodes CASSFRGGQETQYF. V and J are TRBV6-1 and TRBJ2-5; TRBD2 agrees at 8 bases. The CDR3 is 14 amino acids. Germline CDR1 MNHNS, CDR2 SASEGT. Trimming cost V 5 bases and J 1 base; bases outside gene matches: 3.

The chain has TRBV5-4 and TRBJ1-2; D gene ambiguous. The CDR3 covers 12 residues. The ends were cut back, 4 bases at V and 8 bases at J, with 12 bases in the middle. Germline CDR1 SGHNT, CDR2 YYREEE (reference sequence). CDR3 sequence reads: CASSPEVGGYTF. CDR3 nucleotide sequence: TGTGCCAGCAGCCCTGAGGTCGGCGGCTACACCTTC.